This T cell receptor (beta chain) was documented in a study of post-analysis software for immune sequencing data. Study-wide results and limits: Same-batch preparations were strongly co-clustered by F measure. With TRBV5-6, TRBV5-1 and TRBV20-1 included, 4 to 6 TRBV segments were more frequent in patients than in controls.

Incorporated into the TCR beta cDNA libraries were unique molecular identifiers, which served to reduce PCR and sequencing biases. TCRdb processed the PCR reads anew with MiXCR; each CDR3 protein has one entry. The sample has hundreds of thousands of distinct CDR3 sequences, around 47% seen once; the top ten hold 1.5% to 2%. This CDR3 contains 15 residues. Germline V gives CDR1 SNHLY, CDR2 FYNNEI. Remarks on this clonotype: The antigen remains undetermined. Sequence at one end of the junction differs from germline and may be a read error.

This sequence was found in a girl aged 5 to 17 with multiple sclerosis. The material sequenced was blood. This chain links TRBV2 with TRBJ1-2, with D possibly matching TRBD1 (6 bases). CDR3 residues: CASSETGRPNYSYTF. CDR3 DNA sequence: TGTGCCAGCAGTGAGACAGGCAGACCGAACTATAGCTACACCTTC.